This T cell receptor (beta chain) appears in the sequencing data of a study of OX40 agonist ivuxolimab in advanced cancers. Profiling relied on immunoSEQ multiplex PCR, and the TCRdb table lists in-frame clones only, not all of them. Here the sample spans fewer than 60,000 clones, over 70% being singletons. This clone is a singleton in its sample. What it recognizes is unknown. Study findings and constraints: Clonal expansion from baseline to week 6 occurred in both CD4+ and CD8+ T cells.

Germline CDR1 and CDR2: SGHVS and FQNEAQ. The CDR3 loop spans 15 amino acids. Unmatched junction bases numbered 12, after V lost 5 bases and J lost 6 bases. The source was CD4+ or CD8+ T cells sorted from blood, collected in a trial of the OX40 agonist ivuxolimab. The receptor was derived from an adult with an advanced solid tumor such as melanoma, head and neck, liver or kidney cancer. This chain uses TRBV7-8 with TRBJ1-1; 7 nucleotides match TRBD1. The CDR3 nucleotides read TGTGCCAGCAGCCCCCCGACAGGGCGCGGGGCTGAAGCTTTCTTT. The encoded protein is CASSPPTGRGAEAFF. The entire variable domain, with the rest obtained from reference TRBV7-8 and TRBJ1-1, is as follows: GAGVSQSPRYKVAKRGQDVALRCDPISGHVSLFWYQQALGQGPEFLTYFQNEAQLDKSGLPSDRFFAERPEGSVSTLKIQRTQQEDSAVYLCASSPPTGRGAEAFFGQGTRLTVV.